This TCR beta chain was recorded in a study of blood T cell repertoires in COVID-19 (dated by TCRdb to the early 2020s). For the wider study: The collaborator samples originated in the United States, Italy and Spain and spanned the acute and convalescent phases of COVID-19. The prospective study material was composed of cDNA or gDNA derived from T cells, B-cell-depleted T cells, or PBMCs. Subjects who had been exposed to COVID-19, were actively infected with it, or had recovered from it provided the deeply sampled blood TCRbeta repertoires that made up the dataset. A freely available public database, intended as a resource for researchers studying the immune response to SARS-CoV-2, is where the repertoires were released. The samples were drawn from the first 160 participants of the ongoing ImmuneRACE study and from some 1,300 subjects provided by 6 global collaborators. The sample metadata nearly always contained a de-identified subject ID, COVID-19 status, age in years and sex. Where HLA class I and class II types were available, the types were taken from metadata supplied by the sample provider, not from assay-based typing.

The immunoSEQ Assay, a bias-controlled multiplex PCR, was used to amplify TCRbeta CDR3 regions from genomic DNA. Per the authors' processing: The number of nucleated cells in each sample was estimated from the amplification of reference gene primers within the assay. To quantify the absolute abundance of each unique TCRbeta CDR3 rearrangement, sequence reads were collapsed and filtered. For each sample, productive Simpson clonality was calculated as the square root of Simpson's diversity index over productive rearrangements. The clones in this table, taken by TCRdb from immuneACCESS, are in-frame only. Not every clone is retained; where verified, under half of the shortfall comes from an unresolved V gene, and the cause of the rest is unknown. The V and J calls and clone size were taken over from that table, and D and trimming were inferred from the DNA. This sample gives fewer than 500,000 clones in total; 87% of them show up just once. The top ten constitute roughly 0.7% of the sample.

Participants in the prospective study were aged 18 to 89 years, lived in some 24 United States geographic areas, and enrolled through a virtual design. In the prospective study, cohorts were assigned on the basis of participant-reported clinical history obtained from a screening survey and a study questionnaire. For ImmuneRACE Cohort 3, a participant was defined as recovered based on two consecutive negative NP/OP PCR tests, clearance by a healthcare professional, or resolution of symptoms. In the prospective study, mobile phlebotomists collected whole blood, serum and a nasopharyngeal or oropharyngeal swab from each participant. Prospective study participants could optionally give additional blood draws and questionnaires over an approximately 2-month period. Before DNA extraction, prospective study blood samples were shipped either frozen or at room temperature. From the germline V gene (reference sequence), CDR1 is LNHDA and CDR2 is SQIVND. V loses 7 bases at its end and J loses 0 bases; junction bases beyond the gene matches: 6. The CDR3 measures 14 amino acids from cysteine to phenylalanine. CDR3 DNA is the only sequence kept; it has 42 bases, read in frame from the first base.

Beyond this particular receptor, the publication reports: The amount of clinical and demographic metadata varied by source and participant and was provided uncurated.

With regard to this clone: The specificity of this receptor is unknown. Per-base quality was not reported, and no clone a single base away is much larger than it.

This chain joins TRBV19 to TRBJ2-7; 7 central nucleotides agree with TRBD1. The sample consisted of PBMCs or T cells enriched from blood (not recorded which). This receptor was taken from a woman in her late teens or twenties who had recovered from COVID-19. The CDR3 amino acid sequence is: CASTPDRSSYEQYF. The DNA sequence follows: TGTGCCAGTACCCCGGACAGGAGCTCCTACGAGCAGTACTTC.